This TCR beta chain was recorded in a study of blood T cell repertoires in COVID-19. Study-wide background: COVID-19 samples, acute and convalescent, were from the United States, Italy and Spain.

CDR1 is SGDLS, CDR2 YYNGEE, per germline. CDR3 size: 13 residues. Trimming took off 3 bases at V and 2 bases at J, with 6 bases between the two ends. Generated by immunoSEQ multiplex PCR, the TCRdb table keeps only in-frame clones and is missing some. In the table there are some 220,000 clones, 65% to 85% of which are singletons. V and J are TRBV9 and TRBJ1-3; no clear D. Material: peripheral blood. This clonotype originated in a woman in her fifties or sixties with acute or convalescent COVID-19. The CDR3 DNA is TGTGCCAGCAGCGACGGGGCTGGAAACACCATATATTTT. Its translation is CASSDGAGNTIYF.